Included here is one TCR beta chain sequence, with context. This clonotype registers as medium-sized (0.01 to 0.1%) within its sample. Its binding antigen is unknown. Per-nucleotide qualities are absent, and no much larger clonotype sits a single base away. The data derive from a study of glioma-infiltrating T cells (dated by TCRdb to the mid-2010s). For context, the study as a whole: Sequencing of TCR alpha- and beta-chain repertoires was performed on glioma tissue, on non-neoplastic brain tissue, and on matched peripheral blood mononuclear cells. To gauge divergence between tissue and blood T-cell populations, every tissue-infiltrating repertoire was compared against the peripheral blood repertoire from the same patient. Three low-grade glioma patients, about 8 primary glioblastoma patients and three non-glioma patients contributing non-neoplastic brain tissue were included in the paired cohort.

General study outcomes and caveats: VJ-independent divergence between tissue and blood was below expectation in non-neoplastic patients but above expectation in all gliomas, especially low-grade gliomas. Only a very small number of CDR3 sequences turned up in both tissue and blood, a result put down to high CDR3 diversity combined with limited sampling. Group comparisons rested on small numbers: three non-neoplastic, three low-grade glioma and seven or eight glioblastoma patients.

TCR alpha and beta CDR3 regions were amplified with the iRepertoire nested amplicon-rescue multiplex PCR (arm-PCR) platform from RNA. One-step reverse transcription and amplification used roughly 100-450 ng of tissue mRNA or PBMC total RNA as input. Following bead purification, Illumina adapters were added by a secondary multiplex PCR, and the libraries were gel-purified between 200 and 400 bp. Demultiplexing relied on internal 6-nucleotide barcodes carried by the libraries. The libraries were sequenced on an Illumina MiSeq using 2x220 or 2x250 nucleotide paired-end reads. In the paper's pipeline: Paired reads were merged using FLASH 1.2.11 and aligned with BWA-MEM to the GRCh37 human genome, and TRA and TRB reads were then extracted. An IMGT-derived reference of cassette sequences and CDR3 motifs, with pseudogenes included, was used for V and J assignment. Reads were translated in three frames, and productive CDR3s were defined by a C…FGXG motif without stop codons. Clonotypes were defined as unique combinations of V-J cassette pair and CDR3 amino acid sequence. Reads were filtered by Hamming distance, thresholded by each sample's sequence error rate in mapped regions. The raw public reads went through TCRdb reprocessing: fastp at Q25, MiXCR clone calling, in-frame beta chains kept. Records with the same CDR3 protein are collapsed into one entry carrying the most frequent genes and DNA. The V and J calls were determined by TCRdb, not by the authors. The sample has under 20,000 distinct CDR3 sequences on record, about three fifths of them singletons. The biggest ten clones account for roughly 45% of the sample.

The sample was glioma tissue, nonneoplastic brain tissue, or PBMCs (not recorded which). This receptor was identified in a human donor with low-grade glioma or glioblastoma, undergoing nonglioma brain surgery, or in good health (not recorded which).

At the DNA level, the sequence is TGTGCCACGAGAGGGGGGTACGAGCAGTACTTC. It specifies CATRGGYEQYF. The chain uses TRBV6-1 and TRBJ2-7, with the D assignment possibly TRBD1 or TRBD2, given 6 matching bases for each. Reading from cysteine to phenylalanine, the CDR3 counts 11 amino acids. The retained sequence is limited to the CDR3, 33 bases, with the frame set at the first base. The junction carries 11 bases between V and J, which are trimmed by 10 bases and 4 bases respectively. For CDR1 and CDR2, the germline V gene lists MNHNS and SASEGT.